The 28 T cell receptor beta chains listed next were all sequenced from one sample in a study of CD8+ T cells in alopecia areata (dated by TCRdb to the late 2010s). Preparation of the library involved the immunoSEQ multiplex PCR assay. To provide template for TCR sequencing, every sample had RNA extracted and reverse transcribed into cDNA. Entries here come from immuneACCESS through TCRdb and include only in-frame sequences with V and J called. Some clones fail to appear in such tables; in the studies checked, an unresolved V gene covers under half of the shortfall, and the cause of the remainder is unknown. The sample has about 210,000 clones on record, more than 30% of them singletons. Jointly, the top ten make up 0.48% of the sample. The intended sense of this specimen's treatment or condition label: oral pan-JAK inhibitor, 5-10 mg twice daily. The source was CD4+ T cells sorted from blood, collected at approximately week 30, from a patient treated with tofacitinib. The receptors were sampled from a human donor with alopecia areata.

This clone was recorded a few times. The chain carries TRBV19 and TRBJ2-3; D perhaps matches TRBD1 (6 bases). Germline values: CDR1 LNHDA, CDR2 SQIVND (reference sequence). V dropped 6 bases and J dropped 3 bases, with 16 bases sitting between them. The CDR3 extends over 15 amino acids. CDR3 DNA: TGTGCCAGTAGGCTAACAGGGTATGGTACAGATACGCAGTATTTT. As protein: CASRLTGYGTDTQYF.

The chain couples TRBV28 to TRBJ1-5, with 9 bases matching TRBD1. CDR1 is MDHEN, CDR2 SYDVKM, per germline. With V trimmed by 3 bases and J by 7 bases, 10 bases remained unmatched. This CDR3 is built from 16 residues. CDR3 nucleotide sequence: TGTGCCAGCAGTTTTAACAGGGGGCCACAACTACAGCCCCAGCATTTT. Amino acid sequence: CASSFNRGPQLQPQHF.

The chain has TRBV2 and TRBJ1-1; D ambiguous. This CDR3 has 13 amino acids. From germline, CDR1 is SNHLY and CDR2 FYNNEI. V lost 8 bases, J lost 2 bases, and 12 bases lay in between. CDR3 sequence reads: CASEWGENTEAFF. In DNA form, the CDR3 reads TGTGCCAGCGAGTGGGGAGAAAACACTGAAGCTTTCTTT.

The CDR3, as DNA: TGTGCCAGCAGCTCTTCTGGGGTGCCCTATGGCTACACCTTC. Translating it yields CASSSSGVPYGYTF. The chain is built from TRBV7-9 and TRBJ1-2; D gene uncertain. The V end lost 4 bases, the J end lost 4 bases, and 13 bases lay between the germline ends. The CDR3 consists of 14 residues. Germline values: CDR1 SEHNR, CDR2 FQNEAQ (reference sequence).

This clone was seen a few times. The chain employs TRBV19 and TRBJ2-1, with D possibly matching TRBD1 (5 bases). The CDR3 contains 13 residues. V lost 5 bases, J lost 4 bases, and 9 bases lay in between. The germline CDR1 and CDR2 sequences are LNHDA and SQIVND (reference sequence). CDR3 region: CASSRSGYNEQFF. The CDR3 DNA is TGTGCCAGTAGTCGATCAGGGTACAATGAGCAGTTCTTC.

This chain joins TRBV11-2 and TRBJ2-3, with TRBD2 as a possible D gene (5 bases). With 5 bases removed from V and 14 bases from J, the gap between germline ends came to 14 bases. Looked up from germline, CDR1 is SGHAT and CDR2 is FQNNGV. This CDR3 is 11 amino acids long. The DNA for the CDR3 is TGTGCCAGCAGCGTCCTAGCCATGGGGTATTTT. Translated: CASSVLAMGYF.

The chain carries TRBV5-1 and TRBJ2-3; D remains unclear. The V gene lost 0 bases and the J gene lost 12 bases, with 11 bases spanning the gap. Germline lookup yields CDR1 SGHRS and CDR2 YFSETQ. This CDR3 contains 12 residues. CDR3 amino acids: CASSLAGEFQYF. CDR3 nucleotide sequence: TGCGCCAGCAGCTTGGCCGGTGAATTCCAGTATTTT.

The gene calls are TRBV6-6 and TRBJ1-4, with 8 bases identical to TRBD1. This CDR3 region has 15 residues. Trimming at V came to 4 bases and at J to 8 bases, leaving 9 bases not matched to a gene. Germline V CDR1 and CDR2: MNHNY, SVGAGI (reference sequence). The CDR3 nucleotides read TGTGCCAGCAGTTCTAGGACAGGGTTTGGAGAAAAACTGTTTTTT. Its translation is CASSSRTGFGEKLFF.

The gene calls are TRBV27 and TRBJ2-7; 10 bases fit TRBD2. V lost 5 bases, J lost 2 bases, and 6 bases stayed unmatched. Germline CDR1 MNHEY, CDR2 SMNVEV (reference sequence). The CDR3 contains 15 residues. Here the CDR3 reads CASSPRLAGAYEQYF. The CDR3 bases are TGTGCCAGCAGTCCACGACTAGCGGGTGCCTACGAGCAGTACTTC.

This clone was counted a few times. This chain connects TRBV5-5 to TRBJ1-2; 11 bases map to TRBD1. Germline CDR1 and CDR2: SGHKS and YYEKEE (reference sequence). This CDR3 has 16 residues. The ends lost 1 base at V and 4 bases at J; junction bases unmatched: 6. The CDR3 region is CASSLTRTGGIYGYTF. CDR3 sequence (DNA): TGTGCCAGCAGCTTGACTAGGACAGGGGGCATCTATGGCTACACCTTC.

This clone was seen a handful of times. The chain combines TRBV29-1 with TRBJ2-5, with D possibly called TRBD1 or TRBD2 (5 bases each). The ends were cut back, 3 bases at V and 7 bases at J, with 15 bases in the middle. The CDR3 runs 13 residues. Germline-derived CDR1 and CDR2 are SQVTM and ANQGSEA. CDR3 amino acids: CSVDRDGWGTQYF. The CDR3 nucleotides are TGCAGCGTTGACAGGGACGGTTGGGGGACCCAGTACTTC. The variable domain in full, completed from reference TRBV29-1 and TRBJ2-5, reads SAVISQKPSRDICQRGTSLTIQCQVDSQVTMMFWYRQQPGQSLTLIATANQGSEATYESGFVIDKFPISRPNLTFSTLTVSNMSPEDSSIYLCSVDRDGWGTQYFGPGTRLLVL.

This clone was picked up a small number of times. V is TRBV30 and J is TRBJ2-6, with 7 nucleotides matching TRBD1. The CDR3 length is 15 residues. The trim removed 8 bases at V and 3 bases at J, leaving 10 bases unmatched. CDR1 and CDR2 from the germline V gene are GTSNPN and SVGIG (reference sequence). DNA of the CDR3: TGTGCCCTCTTGACAGGGCTCTTTGGGGCCAACGTCCTGACTTTC. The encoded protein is CALLTGLFGANVLTF.

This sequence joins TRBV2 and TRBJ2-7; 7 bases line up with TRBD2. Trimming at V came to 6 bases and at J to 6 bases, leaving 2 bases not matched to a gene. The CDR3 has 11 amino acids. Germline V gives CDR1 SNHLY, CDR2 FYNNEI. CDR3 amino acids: CASRAGAEQYF. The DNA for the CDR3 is TGTGCCAGCAGGGCGGGAGCCGAGCAGTACTTC.

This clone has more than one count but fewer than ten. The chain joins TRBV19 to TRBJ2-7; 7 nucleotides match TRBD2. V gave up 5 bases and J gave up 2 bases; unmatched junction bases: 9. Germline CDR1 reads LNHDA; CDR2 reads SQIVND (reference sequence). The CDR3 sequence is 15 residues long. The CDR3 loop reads CASSEYSGRAYEQYF. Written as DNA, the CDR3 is TGTGCCAGTAGTGAATACTCAGGGAGGGCCTACGAGCAGTACTTC.

The CDR3, as DNA: TGTGCCAGCAGCGAGGGGACAGCCTCTAATGAAAAACTGTTTTTT. It translates to CASSEGTASNEKLFF. This chain connects TRBV7-2 to TRBJ1-4; 7 bases map to TRBD1. Trimming cost V 5 bases and J 3 bases; bases outside gene matches: 6. The CDR3 consists of 15 residues. CDR1 SGHTA and CDR2 FQGNSA come from the germline V gene.

DNA of the CDR3: TGTGCCAGCAGCATGGGACAGGGGGCCTACGAGCAGTACTTC. Translation: CASSMGQGAYEQYF. The gene calls are TRBV7-9 and TRBJ2-7; TRBD1 aligns across 11 bases. The germline gives CDR1 SEHNR, CDR2 FQNEAQ (reference sequence). The CDR3 covers 14 residues. The trim removed 5 bases at V and 2 bases at J, leaving 2 bases unmatched.

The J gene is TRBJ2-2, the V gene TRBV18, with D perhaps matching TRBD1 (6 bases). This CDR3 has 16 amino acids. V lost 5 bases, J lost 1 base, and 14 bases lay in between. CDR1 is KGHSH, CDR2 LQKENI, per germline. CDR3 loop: CASSARGGVNTGELFF. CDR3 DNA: TGTGCCAGCTCAGCCAGAGGGGGAGTGAACACCGGGGAGCTGTTTTTT.

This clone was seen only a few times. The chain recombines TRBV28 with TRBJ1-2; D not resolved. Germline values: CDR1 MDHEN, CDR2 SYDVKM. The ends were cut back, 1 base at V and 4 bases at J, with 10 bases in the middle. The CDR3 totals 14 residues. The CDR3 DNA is TGTGCCAGCAGTTTATTCCCCACAACCTATGGCTACACCTTC. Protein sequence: CASSLFPTTYGYTF.

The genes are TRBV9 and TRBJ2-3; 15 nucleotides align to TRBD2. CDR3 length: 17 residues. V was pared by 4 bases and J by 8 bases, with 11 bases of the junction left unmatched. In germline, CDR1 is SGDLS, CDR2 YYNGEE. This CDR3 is CASSKNPRTSGGGTQYF. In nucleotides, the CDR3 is TGTGCCAGCAGCAAAAACCCACGGACTAGCGGGGGGGGTACGCAGTATTTT.

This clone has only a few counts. CDR3 DNA: TGTGCCAGCAGCGTAGCGCCGGGGAAGGCTGGAAACACCATATATTTT. Translation gives CASSVAPGKAGNTIYF. The chain links TRBV9 to TRBJ1-3; D is unclear. Deletions cut 0 bases from V and 2 bases from J, with 12 bases between. The germline V gene has CDR1 SGDLS and CDR2 YYNGEE. This CDR3 is 16 amino acids long.

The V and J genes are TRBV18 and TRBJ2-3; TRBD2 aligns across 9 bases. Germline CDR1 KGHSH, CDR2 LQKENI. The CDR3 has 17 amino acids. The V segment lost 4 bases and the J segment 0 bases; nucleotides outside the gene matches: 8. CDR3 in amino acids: CASSRTSLAGSTDTQYF. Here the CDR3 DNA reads TGTGCCAGCTCACGGACGAGCCTAGCGGGGAGCACAGATACGCAGTATTTT.

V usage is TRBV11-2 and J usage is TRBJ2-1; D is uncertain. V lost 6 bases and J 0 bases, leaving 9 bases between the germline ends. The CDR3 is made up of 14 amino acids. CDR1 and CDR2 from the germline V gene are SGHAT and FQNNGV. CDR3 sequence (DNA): TGTGCCAGCAGGGCCGTAAGCTCCTACAATGAGCAGTTCTTC. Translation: CASRAVSSYNEQFF. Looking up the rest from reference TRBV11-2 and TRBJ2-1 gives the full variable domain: EAGVAQSPRYKIIEKRQSVAFWCNPISGHATLYWYQQILGQGPKLLIQFQNNGVVDDSQLPKDRFSAERLKGVDSTLKIQPAKLEDSAVYLCASRAVSSYNEQFFGPGTRLTVL.

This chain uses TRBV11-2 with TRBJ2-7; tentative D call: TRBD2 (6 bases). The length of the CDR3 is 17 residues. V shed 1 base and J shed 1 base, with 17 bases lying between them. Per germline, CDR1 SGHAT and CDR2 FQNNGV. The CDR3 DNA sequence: TGTGCCAGCAGCTTAGTAGGTCGCGGGACGGCATCCTACGAGCAGTACTTC. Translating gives CASSLVGRGTASYEQYF.

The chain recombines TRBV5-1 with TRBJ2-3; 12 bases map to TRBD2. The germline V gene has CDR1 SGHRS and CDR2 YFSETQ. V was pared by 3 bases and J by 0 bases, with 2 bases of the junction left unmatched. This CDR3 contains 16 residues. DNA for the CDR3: TGCGCCAGCAGCTCAGGGACTAGCGGGAGCACAGATACGCAGTATTTT. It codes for CASSSGTSGSTDTQYF. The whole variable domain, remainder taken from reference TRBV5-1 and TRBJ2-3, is KAGVTQTPRYLIKTRGQQVTLSCSPISGHRSVSWYQQTPGQGLQFLFEYFSETQRNKGNFPGRFSGRQFSNSRSEMNVSTLELGDSALYLCASSSGTSGSTDTQYFGPGTRLTVL.

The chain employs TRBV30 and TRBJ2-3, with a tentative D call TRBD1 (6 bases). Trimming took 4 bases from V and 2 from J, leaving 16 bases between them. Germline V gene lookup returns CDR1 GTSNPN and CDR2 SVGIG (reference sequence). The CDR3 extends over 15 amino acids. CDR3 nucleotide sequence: TGTGCCTGGACCGCTACTAGGGGACACACAGATACGCAGTATTTT. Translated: CAWTATRGHTDTQYF.

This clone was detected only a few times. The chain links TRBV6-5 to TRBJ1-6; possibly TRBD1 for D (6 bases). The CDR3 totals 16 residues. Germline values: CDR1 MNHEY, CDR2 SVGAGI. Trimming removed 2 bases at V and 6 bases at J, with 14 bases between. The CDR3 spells CASSYAGTSSNSPLHF. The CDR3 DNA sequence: TGTGCCAGCAGTTACGCAGGGACATCTTCTAATTCACCCCTCCACTTT.

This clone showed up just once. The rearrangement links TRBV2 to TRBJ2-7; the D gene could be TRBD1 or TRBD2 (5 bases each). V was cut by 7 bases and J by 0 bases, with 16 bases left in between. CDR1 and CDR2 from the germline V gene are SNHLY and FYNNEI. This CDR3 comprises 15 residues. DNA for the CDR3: TGTGCCAGCAAGACAGAAGCGGTCGGCTCCTACGAGCAGTACTTC. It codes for CASKTEAVGSYEQYF.

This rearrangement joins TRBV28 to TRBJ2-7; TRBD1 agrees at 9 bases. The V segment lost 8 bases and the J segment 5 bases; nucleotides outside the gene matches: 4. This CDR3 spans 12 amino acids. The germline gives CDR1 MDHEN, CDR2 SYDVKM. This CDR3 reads CASYRGRNEQYF. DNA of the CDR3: TGTGCCAGCTACAGGGGGCGAAACGAGCAGTACTTC.